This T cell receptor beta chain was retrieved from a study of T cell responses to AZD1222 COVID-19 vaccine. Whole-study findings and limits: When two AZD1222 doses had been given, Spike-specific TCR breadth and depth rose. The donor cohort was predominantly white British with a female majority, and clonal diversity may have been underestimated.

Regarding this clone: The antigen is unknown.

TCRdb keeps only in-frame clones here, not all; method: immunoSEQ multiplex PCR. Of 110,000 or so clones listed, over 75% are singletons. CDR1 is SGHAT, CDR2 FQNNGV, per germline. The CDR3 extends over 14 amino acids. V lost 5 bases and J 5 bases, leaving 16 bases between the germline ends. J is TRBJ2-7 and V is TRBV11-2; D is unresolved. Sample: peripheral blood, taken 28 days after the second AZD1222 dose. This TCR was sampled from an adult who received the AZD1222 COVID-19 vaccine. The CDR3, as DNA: TGTGCCAGCAGCCGGTCGGTAACGGTCGACGAGCAGTACTTC. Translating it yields CASSRSVTVDEQYF.